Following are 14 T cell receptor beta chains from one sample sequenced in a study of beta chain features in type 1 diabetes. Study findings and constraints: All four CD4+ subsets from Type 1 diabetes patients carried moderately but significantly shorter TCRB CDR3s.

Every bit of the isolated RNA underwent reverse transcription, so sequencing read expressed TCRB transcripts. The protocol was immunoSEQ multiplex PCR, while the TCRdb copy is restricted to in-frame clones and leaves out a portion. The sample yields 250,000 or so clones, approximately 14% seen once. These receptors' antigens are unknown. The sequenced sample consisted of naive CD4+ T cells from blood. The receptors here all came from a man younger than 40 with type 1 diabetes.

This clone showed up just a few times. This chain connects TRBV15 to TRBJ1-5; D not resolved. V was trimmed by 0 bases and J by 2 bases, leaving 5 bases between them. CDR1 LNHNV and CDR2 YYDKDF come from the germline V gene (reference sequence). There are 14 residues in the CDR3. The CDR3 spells CATSREGGNQPQHF. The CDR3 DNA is TGTGCCACCAGCAGAGAAGGAGGCAATCAGCCCCAGCATTTT.

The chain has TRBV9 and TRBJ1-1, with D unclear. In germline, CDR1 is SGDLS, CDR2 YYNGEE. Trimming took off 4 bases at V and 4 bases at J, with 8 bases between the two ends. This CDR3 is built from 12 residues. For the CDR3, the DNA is TGTGCCAGCAGCCCCTACAGCACTGAAGCTTTCTTT. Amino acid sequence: CASSPYSTEAFF.

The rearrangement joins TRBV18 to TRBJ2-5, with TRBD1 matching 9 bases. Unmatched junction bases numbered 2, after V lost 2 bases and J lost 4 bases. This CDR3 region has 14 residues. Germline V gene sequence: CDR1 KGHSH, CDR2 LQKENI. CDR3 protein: CASSPMTGGETQYF. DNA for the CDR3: TGTGCCAGCTCACCAATGACAGGGGGAGAGACCCAGTACTTC.

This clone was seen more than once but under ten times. The CDR3 is CASSSLGGSRAYEQYF. In DNA, the CDR3 is TGTGCCAGCAGTTCCCTAGGAGGATCCCGAGCCTACGAGCAGTACTTC. V usage is TRBV25-1 and J usage is TRBJ2-7, with D perhaps TRBD2 (5 bases). The CDR3 contains 16 residues. V dropped 5 bases and J dropped 2 bases, with 19 bases sitting between them. Germline V CDR1 and CDR2: MGHDK, SYGVNS.

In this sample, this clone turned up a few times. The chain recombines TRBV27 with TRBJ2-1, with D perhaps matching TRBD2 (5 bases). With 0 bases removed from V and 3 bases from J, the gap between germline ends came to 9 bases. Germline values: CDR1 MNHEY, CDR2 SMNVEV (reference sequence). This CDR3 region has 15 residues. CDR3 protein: CASSLSTSDYNEQFF. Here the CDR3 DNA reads TGTGCCAGCAGTTTATCCACTAGTGACTACAATGAGCAGTTCTTC.

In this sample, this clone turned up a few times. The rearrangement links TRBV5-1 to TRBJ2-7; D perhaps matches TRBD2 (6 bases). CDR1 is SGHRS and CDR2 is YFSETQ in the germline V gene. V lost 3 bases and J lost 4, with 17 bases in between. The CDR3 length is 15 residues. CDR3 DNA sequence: TGCGCCAGCAGCTCTGGTATTTCGCGGGGATACGAGCAGTACTTC. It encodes CASSSGISRGYEQYF.

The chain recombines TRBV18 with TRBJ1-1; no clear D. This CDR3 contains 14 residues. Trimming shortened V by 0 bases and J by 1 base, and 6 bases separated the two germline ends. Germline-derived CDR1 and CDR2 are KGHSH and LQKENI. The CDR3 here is CASSPPGPNTEAFF. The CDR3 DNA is TGTGCCAGCTCACCACCTGGGCCGAACACTGAAGCTTTCTTT.

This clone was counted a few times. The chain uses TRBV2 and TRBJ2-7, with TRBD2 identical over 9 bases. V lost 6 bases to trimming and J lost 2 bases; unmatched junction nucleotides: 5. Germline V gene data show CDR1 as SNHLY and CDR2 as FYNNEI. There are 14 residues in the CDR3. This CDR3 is CASSQGLATYEQYF. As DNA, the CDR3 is TGTGCCAGCAGCCAGGGACTAGCAACCTACGAGCAGTACTTC.

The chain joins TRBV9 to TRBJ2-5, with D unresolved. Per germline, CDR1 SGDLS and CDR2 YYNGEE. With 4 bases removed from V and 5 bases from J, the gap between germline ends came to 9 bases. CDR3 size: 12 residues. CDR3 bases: TGTGCCAGCAGCAGGAGTGGGGAGACCCAGTACTTC. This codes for CASSRSGETQYF.

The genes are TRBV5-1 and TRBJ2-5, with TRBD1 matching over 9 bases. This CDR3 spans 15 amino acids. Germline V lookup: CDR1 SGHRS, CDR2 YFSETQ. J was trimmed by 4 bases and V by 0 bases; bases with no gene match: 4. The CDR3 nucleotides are TGCGCCAGCAGCTTGGGGGGACAGGGTACAGAGACCCAGTACTTC. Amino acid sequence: CASSLGGQGTETQYF.

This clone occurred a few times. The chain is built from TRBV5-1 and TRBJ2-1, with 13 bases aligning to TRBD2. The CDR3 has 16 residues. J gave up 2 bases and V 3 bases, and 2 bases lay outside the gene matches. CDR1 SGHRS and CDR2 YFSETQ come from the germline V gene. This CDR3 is CASSSGTSGAYNEQFF. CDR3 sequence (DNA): TGCGCCAGCAGCTCCGGGACTAGCGGGGCCTACAATGAGCAGTTCTTC. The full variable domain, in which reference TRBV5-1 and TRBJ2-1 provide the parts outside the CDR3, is KAGVTQTPRYLIKTRGQQVTLSCSPISGHRSVSWYQQTPGQGLQFLFEYFSETQRNKGNFPGRFSGRQFSNSRSEMNVSTLELGDSALYLCASSSGTSGAYNEQFFGPGTRLTVL.

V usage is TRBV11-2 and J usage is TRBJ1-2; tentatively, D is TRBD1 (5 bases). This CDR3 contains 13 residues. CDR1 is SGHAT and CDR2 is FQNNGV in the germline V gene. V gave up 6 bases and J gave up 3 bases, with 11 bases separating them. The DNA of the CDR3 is TGTGCCAGCAGGTCCCGACAGTACTATGGCTACACCTTC. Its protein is CASRSRQYYGYTF.

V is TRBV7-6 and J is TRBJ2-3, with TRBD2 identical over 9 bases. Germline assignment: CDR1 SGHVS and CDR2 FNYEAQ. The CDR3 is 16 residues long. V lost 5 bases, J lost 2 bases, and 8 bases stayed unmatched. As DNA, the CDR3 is TGTGCCAGCAGCCCCGTGACTAGCGGTTACACAGATACGCAGTATTTT. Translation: CASSPVTSGYTDTQYF.

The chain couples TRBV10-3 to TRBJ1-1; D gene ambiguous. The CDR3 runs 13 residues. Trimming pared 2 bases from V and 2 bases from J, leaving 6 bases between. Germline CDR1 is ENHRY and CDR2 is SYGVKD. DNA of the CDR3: TGTGCCATCAGTGAGACAGCTAACACTGAAGCTTTCTTT. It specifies CAISETANTEAFF.